This T cell receptor (beta chain) emerged from a study of blood T cell repertoires in COVID-19. For the study at large: Donors in the United States, Italy and Spain gave samples during acute or convalescent COVID-19. The cDNA or gDNA used as material had been derived from T cells, B-cell-depleted T cells, or PBMCs.

A word on this clone: An end of the junction does not agree with germline; a read error may underlie this.

Germline values: CDR1 LNHDA, CDR2 SQIVND (reference sequence). This CDR3 has 11 amino acids. Under the authors' procedure: Amplifying reference gene primers gave estimates of nucleated cell counts. Assay used: immunoSEQ multiplex PCR; TCRdb lists only in-frame clones, some missing. V and J calls and clone size are as listed in that table; D and trimming were resolved from the DNA. The sample has 130,000 or so clones, roughly 83% seen once; the top ten hold more than 1.2%. The genes are TRBV19 and TRBJ1-2; tentative D call: TRBD1 (6 bases). The sequence was collected from a man between 60 and 75 years old with acute or convalescent COVID-19. The sequenced material came from peripheral blood. CDR3 coding DNA: TGTGCCAGTAGTACAGGGGCCGCTCCAAACTTC. Encoded protein: CASSTGAAPNF.